Sequencing of this T cell receptor beta chain was carried out in a study of cytomegalovirus exposure and HLA in healthy donors (TCRdb year 2017). General notes on the study: An earlier analysis of under 600 of the donors reported roughly 270 Gb of sequence data and roughly 100 million unique TCR beta sequences from 150 million to 200 million T cells. An early release covering roughly 640 HLA-typed donors comprised roughly 300 gigabases of sequencing data and 65 million to 100 million unique TCR sequences. Among the approximately 430 genotyped donors, 81% belonged to the genetic ancestry cluster associated with self-reported Caucasian donors. The study was designed to test whether signatures of past pathogen exposure could be identified by cataloging public T cell receptors. The study used immunosequencing to profile the T cell repertoires of more than 650 subjects and linked those repertoires to cytomegalovirus serostatus. In addition to the first cohort of hundreds of subjects, a separate validation cohort of approximately 110 different subjects was used. To predict cytomegalovirus infection status, the study combined high-throughput TCR immunosequencing, statistical association of individual TCRs with disease status, and machine learning. A later analysis re-examined previously published TCR beta repertoires from roughly 720 donors and added high-resolution HLA genotyping to investigate patterns of TCR occurrence. In the later analysis, no new phenotypic data were used to find candidate immune exposures; instead, reliance was placed on TCR beta sequences and their occurrence across donors. An earlier analysis of a few hundred of the donors applied high-throughput TCR beta sequencing to assess whether each TCR beta V gene segment acted as functional or pseudogenic. Donor age, sex, ethnicity and CMV serostatus were compiled together with the repertoire data. A later genetic analysis used genome-wide SNP genotypes for about 65% of the roughly 700 donors, treating that subset as a discovery cohort. Every discovery cohort repertoire had been produced on one sequencing platform. Both class I and class II loci were covered by HLA typing, at four-digit resolution. The number of donors typed differed by locus, with about 620-630 for A, B, C, DRB1 and DQB1, more than 500 for DQA1, about 610 for DPA1, and some 440 for DPB1. Because of strong linkage in the cohort, four to six DR-DQ haplotypes were treated as single units for association and clustering. Across approximately 400 genotyped donors of the cohort, an average of about 240,000 unique TCR beta nucleotide sequences per donor were sequenced, and 15% to 20% of those sequences were non-productive.

Note on this clone: Its specific antigen is unknown. Base qualities are not at hand, and no much larger clone is one base apart.

The protocol used for the library was the immunoSEQ multiplex PCR assay. For the multiplex PCR, a mixture combining 60 forward primers for TCR Vbeta segments and 13 reverse primers for TCR Jbeta segments was used. The CDR3 region of rearranged TCR beta genes was amplified from genomic DNA with a multiplex PCR assay. Amplified TCR beta libraries were sequenced as 87-base-pair reads on the Illumina HiSeq System. As for the authors' bioinformatics: In a later analysis, about 80 million unique TCR beta chains were counted across the roughly 610 repertoires, and roughly 11 million of these chains were shared by at least two donors. Raw reads were error-corrected and collapsed into unique sequences by a nearest-neighbor algorithm in which closely related sequences were merged to remove PCR and sequencing errors. CDR3 sequences were aligned to IMGT reference sequences to assign V, D and J gene segments. Each retained sequence needed at least a six-nucleotide match to both a V gene segment and a J gene segment. Rearrangements were called productive when the CDR3 lacked stop codons and stayed in frame with V and J; all others were non-productive. Following IMGT convention, CDR3 was defined as the stretch from the second conserved V-encoded cysteine up to the conserved J-encoded phenylalanine. In an earlier analysis of around 540 of the donors, sequences lacking an unambiguous match to a single V gene segment were excluded. In an earlier analysis of around 600 of the donors, V segments were called functional above 56.7% productive rearrangements and were called segregating when the between-donor standard deviation exceeded 5%. A statistical classification framework was developed to diagnose cytomegalovirus status using the catalog of TCR beta chain sequences. In a later analysis, TCR nucleotide sequences were compared against IMGT/GENE-DB human TR gene sequences so that V and J genes could be assigned. In a later analysis, CDR3 sequences and most-parsimonious VDJ recombination scenarios were assigned using the TCRdist pipeline. A later analysis defined each TCR beta chain by its CDR3 amino acid sequence plus V-gene family, and excluded reads lacking a unique V-gene family. In a later analysis, around 600 highly shared, low-generation-probability nucleotide sequences were removed to address suspected cross-contamination and a sequencing artifact. For each public chain, a later analysis derived a clonal expansion index from normalized ranks of inferred template counts within each repertoire. In a later analysis, generation probabilities were computed using a VDJ recombination model fitted to out-of-frame rearrangements, and the results were checked against IGoR. A later analysis scored TCR-TCR, TCR-HLA and TCR-CMV co-occurrence with hypergeometric tests, applying a repertoire-size bias correction to TCR pairs. A later analysis estimated false discovery rates by permuting HLA or CMV assignments 20 times. In a later analysis, co-occurring TCRs were grouped using DBSCAN, and TCRdist sequence similarity was added for clustering within HLA-allele-positive subsets. For co-occurrence clustering, repertoires with fewer than 30,000 or more than 120,000 public chains were excluded, along with roughly 5 repertoires with anomalous nucleotide sharing. This immuneACCESS table, as held by TCRdb, lists in-frame sequences with V and J called but not all clones. Of the missing ones, under half trace to an unresolved V gene in checked studies; the others have no known cause. Clonal size and the V and J genes are those of that table, whereas D and trimming came from the DNA. Counted in this sample were 180,000 or so clones; about 75% of them appeared once. The top ten clones comprise roughly 13% of the sample.

Summary of the overall study and its limitations: This cohort had only TCR beta chains sequenced, and the lack of alpha or paired-chain data limited which features could be detected. According to the authors, the approach could potentially be generalized to other disease states and immunological phenotypes. An association between a missense DCLRE1C variant and V-gene and J-gene trimming of TCR beta chains was found in a later genetic analysis and replicated in an independent cohort. Because counts were too low, 15 to 20 rarely observed V segments, including chromosome 9 orphons, were excluded from the earlier analysis of some 590 of the donors. Correlated functional status among segregating V segments might be attributable to linkage disequilibrium, but an unknown experimental factor could not be ruled out. Broadly in line with IMGT annotations, most TCR beta V segments showed up in productive rearrangements about 90% or about 30% of the time in an earlier analysis of some 590 of the donors. Cytomegalovirus status was reported to be diagnosed by the classifier with high specificity and sensitivity in both the original and validation cohorts. A cluster of highly shared sequence variants was judged likely to be a technical artifact of the sequencing pipeline. In vitro tests confirmed that a few of the cytomegalovirus-associated TCR beta chains recognize cytomegalovirus antigens. Several of the top co-occurrence clusters appeared to be linked to parvovirus B19, influenza, CMV and Epstein-Barr virus, according to a later analysis. Sequencing depth was assumed to be roughly uniform across donors in the presence/absence analyses, though that assumption may not hold. A later analysis associated 15,000 or so TCR beta sequences with specific HLA alleles at a false discovery rate of 0.05. A further reported finding was that TCR beta sequences accurately predicted the HLA-A and HLA-B alleles for most subjects in the first cohort. Strong co-occurrence of HLA alleles, especially DR and DQ, made assigning TCR associations to individual alleles difficult. In a later analysis, the rate of TCR association differed among HLA loci, with DRB1 alleles having the most associated TCRs and HLA-C alleles having the fewest. In a later genetic analysis, fewer N-insertions in productive TCRs were reported among donors in an Asian-associated ancestry cluster than the roughly 700-donor mean. Compared with equally common non-associated chains, HLA-associated TCR beta chains in a later analysis were more clonally expanded and had lower generation probabilities. Because HLA typing was missing for some donors at each locus, association tests included only the typed subset. According to a later analysis, most CMV-associated TCR beta chains appeared to be HLA-restricted, and the HLA associations seemed to be driven largely by CMV exposure. For the cohort, immune exposure information was limited to CMV serostatus. The study listed approximately 160 TCR beta chains as associated with cytomegalovirus. Most TCR sequences were seen in very few donors, while some public TCRs were found in many individuals. The 87-base-pair reads could not distinguish some IMGT-functional V segments, including TRBV6-2 and TRBV6-3, so those segments were excluded.

V and J are truncated by 7 bases and 2 bases respectively, leaving an intervening sequence of 12 bases. CDR1 is given as SNHLY and CDR2 as FYNNEI, both from the germline V gene. The cysteine opens and the phenylalanine closes a CDR3 of 14 amino acids. Just CDR3 DNA is preserved here, 42 bases in frame from base 1. In total, fewer than 750 healthy bone marrow donors made up the cohort. At the time of sampling, all cohort members were nominally healthy, though unrecorded immune exposures were likely present. The donor tested CMV seropositive, placing the donor among the roughly 270 seropositive members of the cohort. A peripheral blood sample was collected from each donor, and TCR beta sequencing was performed on peripheral blood mononuclear cells. The Qiagen DNeasy Blood Extraction Kit was used to extract genomic DNA from the blood cell samples.

The sequence is built from TRBV2 and TRBJ2-1; the D gene is not confidently resolved. The sequenced material came from PBMCs. The receptor's source is a man in his forties or fifties in good health and CMV-seropositive. The bases are TGTGCCAGCACCCCGCCCAGTGCCTACAATGAGCAGTTCTTC. This sequence encodes CASTPPSAYNEQFF.